The clone carrying this T cell receptor beta chain has a single count. Its target is not known. Measured with immunoSEQ multiplex PCR; TCRdb has only the in-frame clones, and not every one. The sample consists of 45,000 to 55,000 clones, 76% of them appearing once. The time point: week 35, safety follow-up. Vaccinated patients received 300 ug of mutant IDH1 20-mer peptide per dose, with topical imiquimod. The V gene's germline CDR1 is MGHDK and CDR2 SYGVNS. CDR3 length: 12 amino acids. The V gene lost 3 bases and the J gene lost 3 bases, with 6 bases spanning the gap. The record originates from a study of a mutant IDH1 vaccine in newly diagnosed glioma. For the study at large: Vaccination started 4-6 weeks after radiotherapy alone, or with temozolomide cycles. Before enrollment, patients got radiotherapy alone, temozolomide alone, or mostly the combination. General observations from the study: Among top peripheral T cell clonotypes, changes seemed unrelated to pseudoprogression.

Sequenced here: PBMCs, sampled from a glioma patient whose treatment included an IDH1 peptide vaccine. The clonotype originates from a man aged 35-49 years with glioma. The V gene is TRBV25-1, the J gene TRBJ2-7, with no clear D. The CDR3 region is CASSESGYEQYF. Written as DNA, the CDR3 is TGTGCCAGCAGTGAGAGTGGCTACGAGCAGTACTTC.